The entry below gives a single TCR beta chain sequence along with its context. Trimming took 1 base from V and 10 from J, leaving 19 bases between them. Per the germline V gene, CDR1 is MGHRA and CDR2 is YSYEKL. The CDR3 is made up of 16 amino acids. The data originate from a study of blood T cell repertoires in COVID-19. About the research overall: Sources were T cells, B-cell-depleted T cells, or PBMCs; the material itself was cDNA or gDNA.

In the original processing: Amplification with reference gene primers provided the estimates of nucleated cell counts. Assay used: immunoSEQ multiplex PCR; TCRdb lists only in-frame clones, some missing. V and J calls and clone size are copied from that table; D and trimming were computed from the DNA. The sample includes approximately 120,000 clones, 80% of them seen just once. The receptor's source is a human donor in a cohort sampled during active or convalescent COVID-19. The sample was peripheral blood. This chain uses TRBV4-1 with TRBJ1-4, with a tentative D call TRBD1 (5 bases). CDR3 residues: CASSQGEDIRLRKLFF. The CDR3 bases are TGCGCCAGCAGCCAAGGGGAGGACATCCGACTTCGAAAACTGTTTTTT.